The 16 T cell receptor beta chains presented below share a single source sample, sequenced in a study of blood T cells in healthy people across ages. Using a J-beta primer mix together with a sample-barcoded 5' primer, a second PCR was run for roughly 7 to 12 cycles. TCRdb redid the calling of the 5' RACE reads with MiXCR, one entry per CDR3 protein. This sample yields about 700,000 distinct CDR3 sequences, of which approximately 30% are seen a single time; approximately 15% belongs to the top ten. Sequenced input: blood. These receptors were taken from a woman aged 80 or over in good health.

This clonotype was observed many times. A read error is possible here, since a much larger clone lies one base away. The CDR3 sequence is CAWSIKSGYEYF. DNA for the CDR3: TGTGCCTGGAGTATCAAATCAGGGTACGAGTACTTC. This sequence joins TRBV30 and TRBJ2-5; TRBD1 is a possible D gene (5 bases). Between the trimmed V and J ends, which lost 2 bases and 12 bases, there was a span of 16 bases. The CDR3 contains 12 residues. Germline CDR1 and CDR2: GTSNPN and SVGIG (reference sequence).

The chain combines TRBV20-1 with TRBJ2-3, with TRBD2 as a possible D gene (5 bases). Germline V gene lookup returns CDR1 DFQATT and CDR2 SNEGSKA (reference sequence). Trimming pared 6 bases from V and 5 bases from J, leaving 15 bases between. The CDR3 length is 13 residues. The CDR3 DNA is TGCAGTGCCGGTCGGACTCTCAAAGATACGCAGTATTTT. This encodes CSAGRTLKDTQYF.

This chain connects TRBV7-9 to TRBJ2-2; the D gene could be TRBD1 or TRBD2 (5 bases each). The CDR3 is made up of 15 amino acids. With 5 bases removed from V and 14 bases from J, the gap between germline ends came to 24 bases. CDR1 is SEHNR and CDR2 is FQNEAQ in the germline V gene (reference sequence). The CDR3 here is CASSDGTAPSNRLFF. The DNA of the CDR3 is TGTGCCAGCAGCGATGGGACGGCACCTTCGAACCGCCTGTTTTTT.

This clonotype was detected a few times. V usage is TRBV6-2 or TRBV6-3 and J usage is TRBJ1-1, with a tentative D call TRBD1 (6 bases). The CDR3 runs 12 residues. The germline V gene encodes CDR1 MNHEY and CDR2 SVGEGT. V was shortened by 2 bases and J by 8 bases, with 9 bases between the two germline ends. The CDR3 is CASSYGGQEAFF. In DNA form, the CDR3 reads TGTGCCAGCAGTTACGGGGGACAAGAAGCTTTCTTT.

This clonotype showed up just a few times. The V call is TRBV9, the J call TRBJ2-4; D perhaps matches TRBD1 (6 bases). The last part of the DNA fits TRBJ2-7 better; the J call may be wrong. Looked up from germline, CDR1 is SGDLS and CDR2 is YYNGEE. This CDR3 region has 14 residues. CDR3 loop: CASSAGDNPYEQYF. Written as DNA, the CDR3 is TGTGCCAGCAGCGCAGGGGACAACCCCTACGAGCAGTACTTC.

This sequence joins TRBV5-1 and TRBJ1-2; no clear D. Between the trimmed V and J ends, which lost 4 bases and 2 bases, there was a span of 15 bases. The CDR3 has 15 residues. Germline V CDR1 and CDR2: SGHRS, YFSETQ. This CDR3 reads CASSPGLGGNYGYTF. The CDR3 bases are TGCGCCAGCAGCCCCGGACTTGGAGGGAACTATGGCTACACCTTC.

This clonotype was recorded a few times. The chain recombines TRBV11-2 with TRBJ2-1; unclear D gene. Trimming removed 5 bases at V and 9 bases at J, with 14 bases between. This CDR3 comprises 13 residues. Germline CDR1 reads SGHAT; CDR2 reads FQNNGV. CDR3 DNA sequence: TGTGCCAGCAGCCCCTTCACATGGGCTGAGCAGTTCTTC. Translated, it gives CASSPFTWAEQFF.

This clonotype came up many times. The V call is TRBV5-5, the J call TRBJ1-6; no definite D call. CDR1 is SGHKS, CDR2 YYEKEE, per germline (reference sequence). The CDR3 runs to 14 residues. The germline V and J ends were trimmed by 1 base and 9 bases, with 11 bases remaining between them. The CDR3 is CASSLLRYSSPLHF. CDR3 nucleotides: TGTGCCAGCAGCTTGTTGAGGTACAGTTCACCCCTCCACTTT.

This chain connects TRBV20-1 to TRBJ1-1; D remains unclear. CDR3 length equals 14 residues. Germline values: CDR1 DFQATT, CDR2 SNEGSKA (reference sequence). Trimming removed 5 bases at V and 3 bases at J, with 16 bases between. The DNA of the CDR3 is TGCAGTGCTCCTTCATGGGCCGAGTACACTGAAGCTTTCTTT. This gives the protein CSAPSWAEYTEAFF.

The V and J genes are TRBV5-1 and TRBJ2-5, with D perhaps TRBD2 (6 bases). Germline V CDR1 and CDR2: SGHRS, YFSETQ. The CDR3 sequence is 12 residues long. Trimming took 4 bases from V and 9 from J, leaving 13 bases between them. The CDR3 is CASSLDWGAQYF. The CDR3, as DNA: TGCGCCAGCAGCCTCGACTGGGGGGCCCAGTACTTC.

As regards this clonotype: This may be a read error: a much more frequent sequence differs by one nucleotide. The chain links TRBV5-1 to TRBJ1-4, with 8 positions matching TRBD1. CDR1 and CDR2 from the germline V gene are SGHRS and YFSETQ. The CDR3 has 12 amino acids. J lost 16 bases, V lost 4 bases, and 9 bases had no gene match. In nucleotides, the CDR3 is TGCGCCAGCAGCCTGGAGACAGGGGCACGGTTTTTT. This gives the protein CASSLETGARFF.

This clonotype was recorded many times. This sequence joins TRBV5-1 and TRBJ2-1; 10 bases line up with TRBD2. In germline, CDR1 is SGHRS, CDR2 YFSETQ. The trim removed 3 bases at V and 5 bases at J, leaving 5 bases unmatched. The CDR3 covers 15 residues. Here the CDR3 reads CASSSGTSENNEQFF. Here the CDR3 DNA reads TGCGCCAGCAGCTCCGGGACTAGCGAAAACAATGAGCAGTTCTTC.

This clonotype was observed once. One end of the junction is discordant with germline, which a read error may explain. This chain uses TRBV6-2 or TRBV6-3 with TRBJ2-7, with TRBD1 matching over 7 bases. The germline gives CDR1 MNHEY, CDR2 SVGEGT. This CDR3 contains 13 residues. The CDR3 spells CASRKTGAYERYF. The CDR3 bases are TGTGCCAGCAGGAAAACAGGGGCCTACGAGCGGTACTTC.

Points on this clonotype: A much larger clone differs by one base, so this may be a read error. V usage is TRBV24-1 and J usage is TRBJ1-2; D gene unclear. Germline CDR1 is KGHDR and CDR2 is SFDVKD. V was trimmed by 3 bases and J by 10 bases, leaving 17 bases between them. The CDR3 spans 14 residues. The CDR3 sequence: CATSDPGFSSDYTF. For the CDR3, the DNA is TGTGCCACCAGTGATCCCGGGTTCTCGTCGGACTACACCTTC.

The chain combines TRBV6-2 or TRBV6-3 with TRBJ1-2, with D unclear. V dropped 11 bases and J dropped 4 bases, with 26 bases sitting between them. Per germline, CDR1 MNHEY and CDR2 SVGEGT. This CDR3 comprises 16 residues. CDR3 sequence reads: CACISAGFSDFYGYTF. CDR3 DNA sequence: TGTGCCTGCATTTCAGCGGGCTTTTCGGACTTCTATGGCTACACCTTC.

With regard to this clonotype: Being one base from a much bigger clone, this may be a read error. The chain links TRBV28 to TRBJ1-2, with 10 bases identical to TRBD1. The germline CDR1 and CDR2 sequences are MDHEN and SYDVKM. The CDR3 covers 16 residues. The trim removed 5 bases at V and 5 bases at J, leaving 11 bases unmatched. The CDR3 bases are TGTGCCAGCAGTCACGGGGGGACAGGGGCCTGGTATGGCTACACCTTC. Residues: CASSHGGTGAWYGYTF.